The clone carrying this TCR beta chain came up a few times. Amplified material comprised TCR beta CDR3 regions derived from RNA transcripts. Scientists carried out first-round RT-PCR using HTBI primers and then a second-round multiplex PCR. TCRdb recomputed calls from the multiplex PCR reads with MiXCR, one row per CDR3 protein. The table lists hundreds of thousands of distinct CDR3 sequences, 22% of them singletons, with approximately 7.7% in the top ten. This sample was taken from a study of Graves' ophthalmopathy and Graves' hyperthyroidism. The evidence that diagnosis relied on was clinical symptoms, serum thyroxine, TRAb, thyroid ultrasound and orbital computed tomography. Germline CDR1 LNHNV, CDR2 YYDKDF (reference sequence). Trimming took 0 bases from V and 1 from J; bases not matched to a gene: 8. The CDR3 covers 17 residues.

V is TRBV15 and J is TRBJ2-5; 7 bases align to TRBD1. This receptor was identified in a young woman with stable Graves' hyperthyroidism. Some clones in this sample may be carry-over from other donors' samples. The sequencing sample was made of peripheral blood. The CDR3 spells CATSRDYRGAGQETQYF. CDR3 bases: TGTGCCACCAGCAGAGATTACAGGGGCGCGGGCCAAGAGACCCAGTACTTC.